These 23 T cell receptor beta chains were all obtained from the same sample, sequenced in a study of blood T cell repertoires in COVID-19. Sequencing used immunoSEQ multiplex PCR; TCRdb keeps in-frame clones, though not all of them. The data hold approximately 330,000 clones, with 80% to 90% observed a single time. Sequenced sample: peripheral blood. The receptors come from a man aged 25 to 40 with COVID-19, enrolled during active disease.

This rearrangement joins TRBV6-2 or TRBV6-3 to TRBJ2-7, with 7 nucleotides matching TRBD1. CDR1 and CDR2 from the germline V gene are MNHEY and SVGEGT. CDR3 size: 15 residues. Germline trimming cut 6 bases from V and 2 bases from J; bases unmatched to any gene: 10. The CDR3 is CASSSGTAFAYEQYF. The CDR3 region has the DNA TGTGCCAGCAGCTCCGGGACAGCCTTCGCCTACGAGCAGTACTTC.

The rearrangement joins TRBV5-5 to TRBJ2-7; D is perhaps TRBD1 (5 bases). CDR1 and CDR2 (germline): SGHKS, YYEKEE (reference sequence). The CDR3 length is 14 residues. With 0 bases removed from V and 6 bases from J, the gap between germline ends came to 13 bases. CDR3 amino acids: CASSLDRLSSEQYF. CDR3 coding DNA: TGTGCCAGCAGCTTGGACAGGCTAAGTTCCGAGCAGTACTTC. The full variable domain, rest sourced from reference TRBV5-5 and TRBJ2-7, is DAGVTQSPTHLIKTRGQQVTLRCSPISGHKSVSWYQQVLGQGPQFIFQYYEKEERGRGNFPDRFSARQFPNYSSELNVNALLLGDSALYLCASSLDRLSSEQYFGPGTRLTVT.

V and J are TRBV9 and TRBJ2-3, with 11 bases fitting TRBD2. Trimming took 3 bases from V and 5 from J; bases not matched to a gene: 5. Germline V gives CDR1 SGDLS, CDR2 YYNGEE. This CDR3 is built from 15 residues. The CDR3 sequence: CASSATSGAQDTQYF. CDR3 DNA: TGTGCCAGCAGCGCGACTAGCGGGGCTCAAGATACGCAGTATTTT.

The chain recombines TRBV6-5 with TRBJ2-7; D not certain. The germline V gene encodes CDR1 MNHEY and CDR2 SVGAGI. The V end lost 5 bases, the J end lost 0 bases, and 11 bases lay between the germline ends. CDR3 length: 14 amino acids. In nucleotides, the CDR3 is TGTGCCAGCAGTAATGCGGTTAGCTCCTACGAGCAGTACTTC. This sequence encodes CASSNAVSSYEQYF.

The rearrangement joins TRBV11-2 to TRBJ2-5; 8 bases agree with TRBD2. CDR3 length: 20 residues. V lost 0 bases, J lost 4 bases, and 19 bases stayed unmatched. Germline values: CDR1 SGHAT, CDR2 FQNNGV. Here the CDR3 reads CASSLERLAGLLPTSETQYF. In nucleotides, the CDR3 is TGTGCCAGCAGCTTAGAACGGCTAGCGGGCCTGCTCCCAACTTCAGAGACCCAGTACTTC.

The V gene is TRBV2, the J gene TRBJ1-5; D unclear. Germline CDR1 SNHLY, CDR2 FYNNEI. The CDR3 totals 15 residues. With 0 bases removed from V and 4 bases from J, the gap between germline ends came to 10 bases. The CDR3 nucleotides read TGTGCCAGCAGTGAAGCGCTTCGACAAAATCAGCCCCAGCATTTT. As protein: CASSEALRQNQPQHF.

The chain links TRBV13 to TRBJ2-3; 12 bases agree with TRBD2. Looked up from germline, CDR1 is PRHDT and CDR2 is FYEKMQ (reference sequence). The CDR3 is made up of 17 amino acids. J gave up 2 bases and V 3 bases, and 6 bases lay outside the gene matches. The DNA of the CDR3 is TGTGCCAGCAGCTTCTCTCTAGCGGGGGGGGTCACAGATACGCAGTATTTT. Protein: CASSFSLAGGVTDTQYF.

The rearrangement links TRBV3-1 (or the pseudogene TRBV3-2) to TRBJ2-1; D unclear. V was pared by 2 bases and J by 0 bases, with 11 bases between. This CDR3 region has 16 residues. Germline V gene data show CDR1 as LGHDT and CDR2 as YNNKEL (reference sequence). The CDR3 is CASSQPTLSSYNEQFF. The CDR3 nucleotides read TGTGCCAGCAGCCAACCGACACTGAGCTCCTACAATGAGCAGTTCTTC.

This clone turned up a few times. Here the CDR3 reads CASSLDPGRMNTEAFF. The CDR3 DNA follows: TGTGCCAGCAGCTTAGATCCAGGGAGGATGAACACTGAAGCTTTCTTT. This chain connects TRBV11-2 to TRBJ1-1; tentative D call: TRBD1 (5 bases). The length of the CDR3 is 16 residues. Trimming took off 0 bases at V and 0 bases at J, with 11 bases between the two ends. Germline V gene data show CDR1 as SGHAT and CDR2 as FQNNGV.

This sequence joins TRBV19 and TRBJ2-5; tentative D call: TRBD1 (5 bases). The V and J ends lost 5 bases and 1 base respectively, with 17 bases between them. Looked up from germline, CDR1 is LNHDA and CDR2 is SQIVND (reference sequence). The CDR3 extends over 16 amino acids. CDR3 region: CASSLTPQGSQETQYF. The CDR3, as DNA: TGTGCCAGTAGTTTAACCCCTCAGGGTTCCCAAGAGACCCAGTACTTC.

The chain carries TRBV28 and TRBJ2-5, with 10 bases fitting TRBD1. Trimming at V came to 1 base and at J to 5 bases, leaving 7 bases not matched to a gene. This CDR3 has 16 amino acids. Germline values: CDR1 MDHEN, CDR2 SYDVKM. The CDR3 DNA reads as TGTGCCAGCAGTTTATCGCATGGGACAGGGGAGGAGACCCAGTACTTC. Protein sequence: CASSLSHGTGEETQYF.

The chain carries TRBV5-1 and TRBJ1-1; 7 bases agree with TRBD1. The V gene end was trimmed by 7 bases and the J gene end by 0 bases; junction bases not matched to a gene: 3. This CDR3 is built from 13 residues. The germline gives CDR1 SGHRS, CDR2 YFSETQ. In DNA, the CDR3 is TGCGCCAGCGGGACAGCGATGAACACTGAAGCTTTCTTT. Amino acid sequence: CASGTAMNTEAFF.

The chain recombines TRBV4-3 with TRBJ2-3; TRBD1 matches 8 bases. V shed 4 bases, J shed 1 base, and the junction held 7 bases outside the gene matches. The CDR3 is 16 amino acids. Germline V gene data show CDR1 as LGHNA and CDR2 as YSLEER. CDR3 sequence: CASSRDPGQGTDTQYF. The DNA of the CDR3 is TGCGCCAGCAGCCGAGATCCGGGACAGGGCACAGATACGCAGTATTTT.

V usage is TRBV4-2 and J usage is TRBJ1-3; no reliable D call. The CDR3 contains 15 residues. Trimming took off 3 bases at V and 1 base at J, with 10 bases between the two ends. In germline, CDR1 is LGHNA, CDR2 YNFKEQ. CDR3 sequence: CASSHGTTSGNTIYF. For the CDR3, the DNA is TGTGCCAGCAGCCATGGAACTACTTCTGGAAACACCATATATTTT.

V gene TRBV27 combines with J gene TRBJ2-5; 8 nucleotides agree with TRBD1. Germline V CDR1 and CDR2: MNHEY, SMNVEV (reference sequence). This CDR3 is 17 amino acids long. J lost 1 base, V lost 2 bases, and 9 bases had no gene match. CDR3 sequence: CASSLGPGGLFQETQYF. The CDR3 nucleotides are TGTGCCAGCAGTTTAGGTCCAGGGGGCTTATTCCAAGAGACCCAGTACTTC.

V usage is TRBV7-6 and J usage is TRBJ2-7; possibly TRBD1 for D (5 bases). This CDR3 contains 16 residues. Trimming removed 3 bases at V and 0 bases at J, with 15 bases between. From germline, CDR1 is SGHVS and CDR2 FNYEAQ. The CDR3 loop is CASSFSTERSSYEQYF. The CDR3 DNA follows: TGTGCCAGCAGCTTTTCGACAGAAAGGAGCTCCTACGAGCAGTACTTC.

This chain links TRBV28 with TRBJ2-1; no reliable D call. V was clipped by 3 bases and J by 9 bases, with 18 bases between them. CDR1 is MDHEN, CDR2 SYDVKM, per germline. The CDR3 runs to 15 residues. The CDR3 protein is CASSLASMRKTEQFF. CDR3 bases: TGTGCCAGCAGTTTGGCTTCAATGAGGAAAACTGAGCAGTTCTTC.

The chain links TRBV27 to TRBJ2-1, with 11 positions matching TRBD2. CDR1 is MNHEY, CDR2 SMNVEV, per germline (reference sequence). The CDR3 is 15 amino acids. V was clipped by 7 bases and J by 2 bases; unmatched bases: 4. CDR3 loop: CASTLAGEAYNEQFF. CDR3 coding DNA: TGTGCCAGCACACTAGCGGGAGAAGCCTACAATGAGCAGTTCTTC.

V and J are TRBV2 and TRBJ2-2; 7 nucleotides align to TRBD1. The CDR3 runs to 16 residues. Germline-derived CDR1 and CDR2 are SNHLY and FYNNEI. V was pared by 4 bases and J by 5 bases, with 10 bases of the junction left unmatched. This CDR3 is CASSGDNRGLTGELFF. In DNA form, the CDR3 reads TGTGCCAGCAGTGGGGACAACAGGGGCCTTACCGGGGAGCTGTTTTTT.

This rearrangement joins TRBV5-4 to TRBJ1-1; a possible D gene is TRBD1 (6 bases). Per the germline V gene, CDR1 is SGHNT and CDR2 is YYREEE (reference sequence). CDR3 length: 14 amino acids. V was cut by 0 bases and J by 6 bases, with 12 bases left in between. CDR3: CASSLGETGSEAFF. CDR3 sequence (DNA): TGTGCCAGCAGCTTGGGAGAAACAGGGTCTGAAGCTTTCTTT.

CDR3: CASSLSAGTGRQETQYF. In DNA, the CDR3 is TGTGCCAGCAGTTTATCGGCCGGGACAGGGAGACAAGAGACCCAGTACTTC. This chain uses TRBV27 with TRBJ2-5, with TRBD1 identical over 9 bases. This CDR3 has 17 residues. V was pared by 0 bases and J by 2 bases, with 7 bases of the junction left unmatched. Germline V gene sequence: CDR1 MNHEY, CDR2 SMNVEV (reference sequence).

The CDR3 bases are TGTGCCAGTAGTCCCCCCGGACAGGGGAGAAACACCATATATTTT. Amino acid sequence: CASSPPGQGRNTIYF. The chain uses TRBV19 and TRBJ1-3, with 9 nucleotides matching TRBD1. Germline V gene lookup returns CDR1 LNHDA and CDR2 SQIVND (reference sequence). J lost 5 bases, V lost 5 bases, and 7 bases had no gene match. The CDR3 contains 15 residues.

V usage is TRBV27 and J usage is TRBJ1-2; D unclear. The CDR3 extends over 15 amino acids. V lost 3 bases and J 1 base, leaving 12 bases between the germline ends. CDR1 and CDR2 from the germline V gene are MNHEY and SMNVEV (reference sequence). The CDR3, as DNA: TGTGCCAGCAGTTTGACCGGGAGCCTTAACTATGGCTACACCTTC. Translating it yields CASSLTGSLNYGYTF.